This T cell receptor beta chain derives from a study of shared clonotypes between healthy human individuals. Study outcomes and limitations: Shared clonotypes: 4.5% to 5% naive CD4, around 3.4% naive CD8, around 2.2% memory CD4, about 0.4% memory CD8.

Trimming stripped 4 bases from V and 5 bases from J, with 12 bases between. CDR1 and CDR2 (germline): SGHTA, FQGTGA. The length of the CDR3 is 14 residues. Points on this clone: The antigen remains undetermined.

Generated by immunoSEQ multiplex PCR, the TCRdb table keeps only in-frame clones and is missing some. This sample has roughly 700,000 clones, with approximately 79% found just once. The chain couples TRBV7-3 to TRBJ2-1, with D perhaps matching TRBD1 (6 bases). The sequence was obtained from a woman aged 25-40 years in good health. Sequenced sample: memory CD4+ T cells sorted from blood. As to subset: CD45RA-negative fraction. CDR3 nucleotide sequence: TGTGCCAGCAGCTCTCCGGGACATAACAATGAGCAGTTCTTC. Translated, it gives CASSSPGHNNEQFF. The variable domain in full, completed from reference TRBV7-3 and TRBJ2-1, reads GAGVSQTPSNKVTEKGKYVELRCDPISGHTALYWYRQSLGQGPEFLIYFQGTGAADDSGLPNDRFFAVRPEGSVSTLKIQRTERGDSAVYLCASSSPGHNNEQFFGPGTRLTVL.